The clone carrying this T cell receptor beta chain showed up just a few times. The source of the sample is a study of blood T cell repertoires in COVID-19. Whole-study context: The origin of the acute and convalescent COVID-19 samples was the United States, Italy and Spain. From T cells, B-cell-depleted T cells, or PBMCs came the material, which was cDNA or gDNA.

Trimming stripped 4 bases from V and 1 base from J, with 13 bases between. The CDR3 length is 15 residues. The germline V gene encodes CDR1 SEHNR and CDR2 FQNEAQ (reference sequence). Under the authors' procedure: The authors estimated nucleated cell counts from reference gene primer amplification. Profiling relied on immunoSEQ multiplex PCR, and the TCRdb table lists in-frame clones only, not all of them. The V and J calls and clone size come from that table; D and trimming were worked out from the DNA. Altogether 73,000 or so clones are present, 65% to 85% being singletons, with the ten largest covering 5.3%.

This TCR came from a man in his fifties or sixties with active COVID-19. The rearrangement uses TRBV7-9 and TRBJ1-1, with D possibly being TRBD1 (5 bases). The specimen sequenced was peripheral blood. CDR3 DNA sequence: TGTGCCAGCAGCTATAAAGGGGATTCGAACACTGAAGCTTTCTTT. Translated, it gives CASSYKGDSNTEAFF.